Reported below is one TCR beta chain. Its specificity is not known. The data were taken from a study of T-cell reconstitution after alpha-beta-depleted transplantation in children. Study-wide results and limits: It was reported that alpha-beta T cells came from several hundred expanded graft clones (about two months after transplant). One year post-transplant, T-cell counts and diversity were largely derived from T cells produced anew.

A library of TCRbeta sequences, prepared with unique molecular identifiers, was generated. Each CDR3 protein is one row after TCRdb ran MiXCR on the PCR reads. The repertoire has tens of thousands of distinct CDR3 sequences, roughly 46% of them found once; the top ten carry under 98%. There are 16 residues in the CDR3. Germline assignment: CDR1 KGHDR and CDR2 SFDVKD. V gave up 3 bases and J gave up 5 bases; unmatched junction bases: 5. The input for sequencing was PBMCs, mostly from graft donor cells, taken 360 days after TCRalphabeta/CD19-depleted stem cell transplant. The chain uses TRBV24-1 and TRBJ2-5, with 13 positions matching TRBD2. This TCR derives from a male patient younger than 18 who had a stem cell transplant for acute lymphoblastic leukemia, so the T cells may come from the graft donor. This CDR3 is CATSDPGLAGDETQYF. In nucleotides, the CDR3 is TGTGCCACCAGTGATCCCGGACTAGCGGGAGATGAGACCCAGTACTTC.